The 9 T cell receptor beta chains given below trace back to one sample, sequenced in a study of beta chain features in type 1 diabetes. General study findings and limits: Type 1 diabetes patients had moderately but significantly shorter TCRB CDR3s in all four CD4+ subsets.

Which antigens these TCRs recognize remains unknown. Since all of the isolated RNA was reverse transcribed, expressed TCRB transcripts were what got sequenced. TCRdb's table, derived via immunoSEQ multiplex PCR, lists solely in-frame clones and lacks some. Among more than 250,000 clones, 14% were seen once, and the ten largest hold 0.017%. Sequenced material: naive CD4+ T cells from blood. The receptor source for this set is a man aged 25 to 45 with type 1 diabetes.

The sample holds a few counts of this clone. The V gene is TRBV7-9, the J gene TRBJ2-7; 9 bases are a match to TRBD2. The V gene's germline CDR1 is SEHNR and CDR2 FQNEAQ (reference sequence). Losses at the gene ends were 5 bases for V and 0 bases for J; bases not matched to a gene: 5. CDR3 length: 15 residues. In nucleotides, the CDR3 is TGTGCCAGCAGCCCGCTAGCGGGAAGCTCCTACGAGCAGTACTTC. This encodes CASSPLAGSSYEQYF.

This clone was found a few times. J is TRBJ1-1 and V is TRBV6-5; D call uncertain. Per germline, CDR1 MNHEY and CDR2 SVGAGI. The CDR3 runs 15 residues. V lost 7 bases and J lost 0, with 15 bases in between. This CDR3 reads CASNKKGALNTEAFF. For the CDR3, the DNA is TGTGCCAGCAACAAAAAGGGAGCCTTGAACACTGAAGCTTTCTTT.

This clone was seen more than once but under ten times. The rearrangement joins TRBV30 to TRBJ1-2; D might be TRBD1 (6 bases). This CDR3 is built from 14 residues. Germline loops: CDR1 GTSNPN, CDR2 SVGIG (reference sequence). Trimming left V 1 base short and J 1 base short, with 10 bases between. The CDR3 sequence is CAWSGLDSNYGYTF. CDR3 coding DNA: TGTGCCTGGAGTGGGCTGGACAGTAACTATGGCTACACCTTC.

This clone was recorded a few times. The rearrangement joins TRBV28 to TRBJ2-1; 7 nucleotides match TRBD2. The CDR3 contains 15 residues. The V segment lost 3 bases and the J segment 5 bases; nucleotides outside the gene matches: 7. CDR1 and CDR2 from the germline V gene are MDHEN and SYDVKM. The CDR3 sequence is CASSFPGLADNEQFF. CDR3 coding DNA: TGTGCCAGCAGTTTCCCCGGGCTAGCGGACAATGAGCAGTTCTTC.

This CDR3 is CASKFRGRQFF. CDR3 DNA sequence: TGTGCCAGCAAGTTCCGAGGAAGGCAGTTCTTC. V and J are TRBV28 and TRBJ2-1; D unresolved. Germline values: CDR1 MDHEN, CDR2 SYDVKM. Between the trimmed V and J ends, which lost 7 bases and 12 bases, there was a span of 13 bases. The CDR3 sequence is 11 residues long.

This clone was detected only a few times. The sample holds other DNA sequences that translate to the same CDR3. The CDR3 is CASSPGQENTEAFF. The CDR3 DNA reads TGTGCCAGCTCACCAGGACAGGAGAACACTGAAGCTTTCTTT. V usage is TRBV18 and J usage is TRBJ1-1; 7 positions match TRBD1. Germline trimming cut 2 bases from V and 1 base from J; bases unmatched to any gene: 1. This CDR3 is 14 amino acids long. Germline V gene data show CDR1 as KGHSH and CDR2 as LQKENI.

V and J are TRBV7-9 and TRBJ2-3; TRBD2 matches at 10 bases. Germline V gene sequence: CDR1 SEHNR, CDR2 FQNEAQ (reference sequence). The length of the CDR3 is 15 residues. J gave up 2 bases and V 4 bases, and 3 bases lay outside the gene matches. The CDR3 DNA follows: TGTGCCAGCAGCTACGGACTAGCGGTCACAGATACGCAGTATTTT. It yields the protein CASSYGLAVTDTQYF.

In this sample, this clone turned up a few times. V usage is TRBV28 and J usage is TRBJ2-5; 12 nucleotides line up with TRBD1. Per germline, CDR1 MDHEN and CDR2 SYDVKM. The CDR3 spans 15 residues. V dropped 5 bases and J dropped 5; count of bases not matched to a gene: 6. In DNA, the CDR3 is TGTGCCAGCAGTAAGGGACAGGGGGCTCGGGAGACCCAGTACTTC. The encoded protein is CASSKGQGARETQYF.

This clone was seen more than once but under ten times. V is TRBV5-4 and J is TRBJ2-5, with 9 bases that match TRBD2. J gave up 4 bases and V 3 bases, and 13 bases lay outside the gene matches. The CDR3 is 17 residues long. The germline gives CDR1 SGHNT, CDR2 YYREEE (reference sequence). The CDR3 is CASSSGPPSGKRETQYF. For the CDR3, the DNA is TGTGCCAGCAGCTCAGGACCCCCTAGCGGGAAACGAGAGACCCAGTACTTC.